A single sample gave rise to the 11 T cell receptor beta chains below, sequenced in a study of T-cell reconstitution after alpha-beta-depleted transplantation in children. A library of TCRbeta sequences, prepared with unique molecular identifiers, was generated. TCRdb reprocessed the PCR reads via MiXCR and lists one record per CDR3 protein. This table holds some 590,000 distinct CDR3 sequences, over 9.5% found once. This specimen was PBMCs from the stem cell graft donor, taken from the stem cell graft. The receptors stem from a human donor who donated a stem cell graft to a child with acute myeloid leukemia.

This rearrangement joins TRBV29-1 to TRBJ2-3; D tentatively fits TRBD1 or TRBD2 (6 bases each). CDR1 is SQVTM and CDR2 is ANQGSEA in the germline V gene. The CDR3 runs 13 residues. Between the trimmed V and J ends, which lost 5 bases and 5 bases, there was a span of 14 bases. The CDR3 DNA reads as TGCAGCGTTATAAAGGGGGGCCAAGATACGCAGTATTTT. Protein: CSVIKGGQDTQYF.

This clonotype was counted at least ten times. The rearrangement joins TRBV5-1 to TRBJ2-3, with D unresolved. Germline lookup yields CDR1 SGHRS and CDR2 YFSETQ. The CDR3 length is 15 residues. Trimming took off 2 bases at V and 0 bases at J, with 10 bases between the two ends. This CDR3 is CASSFQEPSTDTQYF. The CDR3 bases are TGCGCCAGCAGCTTCCAGGAGCCGAGCACAGATACGCAGTATTTT.

The table lists this clonotype with a few counts. A junction boundary mismatches the germline segment, possibly from a read error. The gene calls are TRBV20-1 and TRBJ2-1; D uncertain. The CDR3 covers 14 residues. Germline CDR1 is DFQATT and CDR2 is SNEGSKA (reference sequence). DNA of the CDR3: TGCAGTGCCAGAGGCCCTAACTCCTACAATGAGCAGTTCTTC. Its protein product is CSARGPNSYNEQFF.

On this clonotype: A much larger clone lies a single base off, so this may be a read error. This likely comes from a read error, as the CDR3 has no conserved phenylalanine or tryptophan at its end. The chain couples TRBV6-1 to TRBJ2-1; TRBD1 is a possible D gene (6 bases). The CDR3 contains 15 residues. V lost 7 bases and J lost 4, with 17 bases in between. CDR1 is MNHNS, CDR2 SASEGT, per germline. The CDR3, as DNA: TGTGCCAGCATCCGTGGACAGCTTCGTTACAATGAGCAGTTCTGC. It translates to CASIRGQLRYNEQFC.

The CDR3 coding sequence is TGCAGTGCTGACGGGAAATACTACGAGCAGTACTTC. Translation: CSADGKYYEQYF. This chain uses TRBV20-1 with TRBJ2-7; tentatively, D is TRBD2 (5 bases). The CDR3 spans 12 residues. Germline-derived CDR1 and CDR2 are DFQATT and SNEGSKA (reference sequence). V lost 5 bases, J lost 3 bases, and 11 bases lay in between.

This clonotype was counted many times. V usage is TRBV12-3 or TRBV12-4 and J usage is TRBJ1-1, with D maybe TRBD1 (6 bases). V was pared by 5 bases and J by 8 bases, with 12 bases between. This CDR3 region has 12 residues. The chain's CDR3 is CASSGGLGEAFF. The DNA of the CDR3 is TGTGCCAGCAGTGGGGGGCTCGGGGAAGCTTTCTTT.

V usage is TRBV28 and J usage is TRBJ2-1, with 7 bases matching TRBD2. J gave up 4 bases and V 3 bases, and 3 bases lay outside the gene matches. CDR1 is MDHEN, CDR2 SYDVKM, per germline. The CDR3 is made up of 14 amino acids. CDR3 amino acids: CASSLNGRYNEQFF. In nucleotides, the CDR3 is TGTGCCAGCAGTTTGAACGGGAGGTACAATGAGCAGTTCTTC.

In this sample, this clonotype turned up a few times. The V gene is TRBV18, the J gene TRBJ1-2; D not resolved. CDR1 is KGHSH, CDR2 LQKENI, per germline. CDR3 length equals 13 residues. V lost 3 bases and J 6 bases, leaving 11 bases between the germline ends. CDR3 residues: CASSPRRGDGYTF. The CDR3 DNA follows: TGTGCCAGCTCACCGCGACGGGGTGATGGCTACACCTTC.

This chain connects TRBV15 to TRBJ2-7; D ambiguous. CDR3 length: 13 amino acids. With 3 bases removed from V and 5 bases from J, the gap between germline ends came to 11 bases. CDR1 and CDR2 (germline): LNHNV, YYDKDF (reference sequence). Written as DNA, the CDR3 is TGTGCCACCAGCAGCCGGGCTGGGGACGAGCAGTACTTC. Translated, it gives CATSSRAGDEQYF.

This clonotype has at least ten counts. The J gene is TRBJ1-1, the V gene TRBV6-1; D not resolved. The V end was cut by 5 bases, the J end by 1 base, with 8 bases between. Germline CDR1 MNHNS, CDR2 SASEGT. The length of the CDR3 is 13 residues. CDR3 sequence: CASSPPGNTEAFF. In DNA form, the CDR3 reads TGTGCCAGCAGTCCCCCGGGGAACACTGAAGCTTTCTTT.

This chain connects TRBV11-2 to TRBJ2-2; D not certain. The germline V gene has CDR1 SGHAT and CDR2 FQNNGV. Trimming took 5 bases from V and 6 from J, leaving 13 bases between them. The CDR3 consists of 14 residues. The CDR3 region is CASSPTLTPGELFF. The CDR3 coding sequence is TGTGCCAGCAGCCCTACTCTTACCCCCGGGGAGCTGTTTTTT. The full variable domain, with the rest looked up from reference TRBV11-2 and TRBJ2-2, is EAGVAQSPRYKIIEKRQSVAFWCNPISGHATLYWYQQILGQGPKLLIQFQNNGVVDDSQLPKDRFSAERLKGVDSTLKIQPAKLEDSAVYLCASSPTLTPGELFFGEGSRLTVL.